The clone carrying this T cell receptor (beta chain) was counted once. This record belongs to a study of shared clonotypes between healthy human individuals. Naive CD8 cells lacked CD45RO and underwent positive selection for CCR7, leaving out terminally differentiated effector memory CD45RA+ cells. Only Caucasian adults living in Nashville, Tennessee served as donors. Trimming removed 0 bases at V and 2 bases at J, with 5 bases between. This CDR3 is built from 14 residues. Germline values: CDR1 SGHTS, CDR2 YDEGEE. TCRdb keeps only in-frame clones here, not all; method: immunoSEQ multiplex PCR. The sample lists roughly 2,000,000 clones, 85% to 95% occurring once.

Sequenced input: naive CD8+ T cells sorted from blood. The clonotype comes from a man aged 18 to 29 in good health. This chain joins TRBV5-8 and TRBJ1-4; D call uncertain. Here the CDR3 reads CASSLDSTNEKLFF. The CDR3 DNA reads TGTGCCAGCAGCTTGGACAGCACTAATGAAAAACTGTTTTTT.